The 17 T cell receptor beta chains presented below share a single source sample, sequenced in a study of breast tumors, draining lymph nodes, adjacent tissues. TCRdb re-analysed the multiplex PCR reads in MiXCR, keeping a single row per CDR3 protein. The sample yields 200,000 or so distinct CDR3 sequences, 30% to 40% seen once. The lymph nodes were axillary draining lymph nodes from breast cancer patients. The sample consisted of axillary lymph node tissue. Source of these receptors: a female donor with breast cancer. Some clones in this sample may be carry-over from other donors' samples.

The V and J genes are TRBV20-1 and TRBJ1-3, with D uncertain. Trimming took off 7 bases at V and 0 bases at J, with 10 bases between the two ends. CDR3 size: 13 residues. CDR1 and CDR2 (germline): DFQATT, SNEGSKA (reference sequence). The CDR3 region is CSGGRTSGNTIYF. The CDR3 nucleotides are TGCAGTGGGGGAAGGACCTCTGGAAACACCATATATTTT.

This clonotype was seen at least ten times. V usage is TRBV28 and J usage is TRBJ2-7; TRBD1 or TRBD2 may be the D gene (6 bases each). Germline loops: CDR1 MDHEN, CDR2 SYDVKM. The CDR3 is made up of 14 amino acids. V was shortened by 4 bases and J by 6 bases, with 16 bases between the two germline ends. CDR3 loop: CASSSQGGKAEQYF. The CDR3 DNA sequence: TGTGCCAGCAGTTCACAGGGAGGTAAGGCCGAGCAGTACTTC.

In its sample, this clonotype was seen a few times. A much larger clone is a single base away; this may be a read error. The chain is built from TRBV7-2 and TRBJ2-5; D might be TRBD2 (6 bases). Germline V lookup: CDR1 SGHTA, CDR2 FQGNSA. The CDR3 extends over 15 amino acids. CDR3 residues: CASSLYKRSGETQHF. The CDR3 coding sequence is TGTGCCAGCAGCTTATACAAGCGTTCGGGGGAGACCCAGCACTTC.

The rearrangement uses TRBV7-8 and TRBJ1-5; D perhaps matches TRBD1 (5 bases). Germline loops: CDR1 SGHVS, CDR2 FQNEAQ. The CDR3 has 16 amino acids. V was pared by 8 bases and J by 6 bases, with 23 bases between. The CDR3 coding sequence is TGTGCCAGCGGCTCTACGGGGCAGGGCGTCTTTCAGCCCCAGCATTTT. Residues: CASGSTGQGVFQPQHF.

This clonotype was seen a few times. At one end, the junction sequence differs from germline, possibly due to a read error. The rearrangement links TRBV29-1 to TRBJ2-5, with 10 bases lining up with TRBD2. CDR1 and CDR2 (germline): SQVTM, ANQGSEA. The CDR3 is 13 residues long. The CDR3 here is CSVFGLAGEAQNF. The CDR3 coding sequence is TGCAGCGTTTTTGGTCTAGCGGGAGAGGCCCAGAACTTC.

This clonotype occurred many times. The V and J genes are TRBV4-1 and TRBJ1-5, with unresolved D. The CDR3 extends over 16 amino acids. V was shortened by 0 bases and J by 0 bases, with 9 bases between the two germline ends. The V gene's germline CDR1 is MGHRA and CDR2 YSYEKL. CDR3 DNA: TGCGCCAGCAGCCAAGATCCCGCGGGTAGCAATCAGCCCCAGCATTTT. Its protein is CASSQDPAGSNQPQHF.

The sample holds a few counts of this clonotype. The J gene is TRBJ1-3, the V gene TRBV18, with D perhaps TRBD1 (5 bases). Trimming took 6 bases from V and 1 from J, leaving 13 bases between them. This CDR3 is built from 15 residues. The germline CDR1 and CDR2 sequences are KGHSH and LQKENI. This chain's CDR3 is CASSQGQRSGNTIYF. CDR3 bases: TGTGCCAGCTCTCAAGGACAAAGGTCTGGAAACACCATATATTTT.

This clonotype showed up many times. This chain uses TRBV19 with TRBJ2-7; a possible D gene is TRBD2 (6 bases). CDR1 and CDR2 (germline): LNHDA, SQIVND (reference sequence). Trimming pared 2 bases from V and 0 bases from J, leaving 17 bases between. There are 17 residues in the CDR3. The CDR3 region is CASSIYPGSGSSYEQYF. CDR3 coding DNA: TGTGCCAGTAGTATATACCCGGGTAGCGGTAGCTCCTACGAGCAGTACTTC.

This clonotype was found many times. The V call is TRBV5-1, the J call TRBJ1-4, with D possibly TRBD1 on 6 matching bases. Germline V gene lookup returns CDR1 SGHRS and CDR2 YFSETQ. The CDR3 is 14 amino acids. Trimming removed 3 bases at V and 4 bases at J, with 10 bases between. CDR3 coding DNA: TGCGCCAGCAGCTCGGGGGCCAATAATGAAAAACTGTTTTTT. Translating it yields CASSSGANNEKLFF.

This clonotype was detected ten times or more. This chain joins TRBV7-2 and TRBJ2-3; 10 bases align to TRBD2. The J segment lost 4 bases and the V segment lost 5 bases, leaving 9 bases of the junction unmatched. The length of the CDR3 is 16 residues. Germline V CDR1 and CDR2: SGHTA, FQGNSA. Here the CDR3 reads CASSPTRTSGADTQYF. CDR3 DNA sequence: TGTGCCAGCAGCCCGACCCGGACTAGCGGAGCAGATACGCAGTATTTT.

This clonotype has a count of ten or more. The chain combines TRBV4-2 with TRBJ1-3, with a weak D call TRBD1 (5 bases). In germline, CDR1 is LGHNA, CDR2 YNFKEQ. CDR3 size: 16 residues. Trimming cost V 3 bases and J 4 bases, with 16 bases left between them. The CDR3 coding sequence is TGTGCCAGCAGCCACCCCCAGGAAGGGACGGGAAACACCATATATTTT. It yields the protein CASSHPQEGTGNTIYF.

This clonotype was observed at least ten times. The chain employs TRBV5-1 and TRBJ2-7; tentatively, D is TRBD1 (5 bases). This CDR3 contains 15 residues. The germline CDR1 and CDR2 sequences are SGHRS and YFSETQ. The V end was cut by 0 bases, the J end by 3 bases, with 13 bases between. CDR3 protein: CASSLGAVRGYEQYF. CDR3 DNA sequence: TGCGCCAGCAGCTTGGGGGCGGTAAGGGGCTACGAGCAGTACTTC.

This clonotype was seen many times. V and J are TRBV7-2 and TRBJ2-7; possible D gene TRBD1, 5 bases. The germline CDR1 and CDR2 sequences are SGHTA and FQGNSA. Deletions cut 1 base from V and 9 bases from J, with 10 bases between. The CDR3 consists of 12 residues. The CDR3 spells CASSLEGRWQYF. DNA of the CDR3: TGTGCCAGCAGCTTAGAGGGGCGATGGCAGTACTTC.

This clonotype was recorded once. The chain combines TRBV7-2 with TRBJ2-2; D is possibly TRBD1 (6 bases). V was cut by 5 bases and J by 3 bases, with 16 bases left in between. The CDR3 length is 16 residues. CDR1 is SGHTA, CDR2 FQGNSA, per germline. CDR3 loop: CASSRVGGQDTGELFF. The CDR3 DNA reads TGTGCCAGCAGCCGTGTAGGGGGTCAGGACACCGGGGAGCTGTTTTTT.

The rearrangement uses TRBV9 and TRBJ1-6; 7 bases match TRBD1. Looked up from germline, CDR1 is SGDLS and CDR2 is YYNGEE. The CDR3 sequence is 14 residues long. With V trimmed by 4 bases and J by 14 bases, 12 bases remained unmatched. CDR3 bases: TGTGCCAGCAGCCGAGGGGGACAGACTTCGTCCCTCCACTTT. This sequence encodes CASSRGGQTSSLHF.

The table lists this clonotype with many counts. V and J are TRBV5-8 and TRBJ2-3, with TRBD2 identical over 8 bases. Trimming took 3 bases from V and 8 from J; bases not matched to a gene: 14. Germline V CDR1 and CDR2: SGHTS, YDEGEE. This CDR3 has 16 amino acids. The CDR3 protein is CASSSPQTGRGVTQYF. The CDR3 DNA sequence: TGTGCCAGCAGCTCCCCGCAGACCGGGAGGGGAGTTACGCAGTATTTT.

The chain joins TRBV24-1 to TRBJ2-2; 11 bases line up with TRBD2. The CDR3 is made up of 16 amino acids. V was clipped by 5 bases and J by 5 bases; unmatched bases: 6. From germline, CDR1 is KGHDR and CDR2 SFDVKD. CDR3 DNA: TGTGCCACCAGTGGGCTAGCGGGAGGAGGAACCGGGGAGCTGTTTTTT. Protein: CATSGLAGGGTGELFF.